This entry is about one T cell receptor (beta chain). Its antigen remains unknown. One end of the junction varies from germline; a read error may be responsible. The CDR3 sequence is 16 residues long. Germline loops: CDR1 SGHAT, CDR2 FQNNGV. The sample comes from a study of tumor-infiltrating lymphocytes in primary liver carcinoma. Study information: Each of the growths was stage T1-T3 N0M0, extending roughly 4.2 to 10 cm across. Study results and caveats: Tumor-adjacent and tumor-blood pairs overlapped less than tumor region pairs did. Top-250-clone fractions were significantly higher in tumors than in blood (p = 0.039). A fraction of only about 7.5-24% of top clones appeared in all five tumor regions.

From roughly 21-30 mg of unsorted bulk tissue, DNA and RNA were co-extracted together. Total RNA (about 500 ng) served as template for TCR beta cDNA synthesis primed by a constant-region primer. Libraries for TCR beta were built through three nested multiplex PCR rounds, which together made up a slightly modified ARM-PCR procedure. For approximately 10 cycles apiece, the opening two PCR rounds ran with TRBV1-TRBV30 forward primers and a C-beta reverse primer. TCRdb reprocessed the multiplex PCR reads via MiXCR and lists one record per CDR3 protein. Seen here are about 54,000 distinct CDR3 sequences, 60% to 75% observed once, and the top ten hold less than 30%.

The rearrangement joins TRBV11-2 to TRBJ2-5; 7 positions agree with TRBD2. Sequencing was performed on liver tumor tissue from sampling region 2. Subset indicated: tumor region T2, inferior pole. This clonotype originated in a man aged 35-49 years with primary liver carcinoma and hepatitis B virus infection. The CDR3 coding sequence is TGTGCCAGCAGCTTCAGACTAGCCCGTCTGGATGTGGAGCAGCATTTC. Translating gives CASSFRLARLDVEQHF.